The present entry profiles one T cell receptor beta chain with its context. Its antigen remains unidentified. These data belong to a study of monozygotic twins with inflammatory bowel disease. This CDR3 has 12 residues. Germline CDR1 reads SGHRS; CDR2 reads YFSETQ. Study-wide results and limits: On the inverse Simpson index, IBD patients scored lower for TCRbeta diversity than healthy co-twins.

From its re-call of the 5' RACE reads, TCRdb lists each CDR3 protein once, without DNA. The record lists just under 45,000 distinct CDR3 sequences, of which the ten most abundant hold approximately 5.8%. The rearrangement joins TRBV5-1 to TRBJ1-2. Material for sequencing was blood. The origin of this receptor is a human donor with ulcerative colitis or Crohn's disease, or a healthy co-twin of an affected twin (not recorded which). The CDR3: CASRSNEGGYTF.